This T cell receptor (beta chain) appears in the sequencing data of a study of OX40 agonist ivuxolimab in advanced cancers. Turning to the study itself: The patients received agonistic anti-OX40 (CD134) antibody ivuxolimab. The study reported partial responses in three patients: one hepatocellular carcinoma, two cutaneous melanoma. Ivuxolimab was delivered to patients intravenously every 2 weeks at doses spanning 0.01 to 10 mg/kg. Study observations and caveats: Antigens targeted by the expanded peripheral T cells were not determined.

Trimming removed 2 bases at V and 0 bases at J, with 8 bases between. This CDR3 comprises 15 residues. Per the germline V gene, CDR1 is MNHNY and CDR2 is SVGAGI (reference sequence). Worth noting for this clone: What it binds is not known.

Assay: immunoSEQ multiplex PCR; the TCRdb copy retains only in-frame clones and omits some. The profile shows 48,000 or so clones, about 90% of them singletons. The starting material was CD4+ or CD8+ T cells sorted from blood, obtained in a trial of the OX40 agonist ivuxolimab. The clonotype originates from an adult with an advanced solid tumor such as melanoma, head and neck, liver or kidney cancer. The genes are TRBV6-6 and TRBJ1-3, with D unclear. For the CDR3, the DNA is TGTGCCAGCAGTTACGAGGGCCACTCTGGAAACACCATATATTTT. Its protein is CASSYEGHSGNTIYF.